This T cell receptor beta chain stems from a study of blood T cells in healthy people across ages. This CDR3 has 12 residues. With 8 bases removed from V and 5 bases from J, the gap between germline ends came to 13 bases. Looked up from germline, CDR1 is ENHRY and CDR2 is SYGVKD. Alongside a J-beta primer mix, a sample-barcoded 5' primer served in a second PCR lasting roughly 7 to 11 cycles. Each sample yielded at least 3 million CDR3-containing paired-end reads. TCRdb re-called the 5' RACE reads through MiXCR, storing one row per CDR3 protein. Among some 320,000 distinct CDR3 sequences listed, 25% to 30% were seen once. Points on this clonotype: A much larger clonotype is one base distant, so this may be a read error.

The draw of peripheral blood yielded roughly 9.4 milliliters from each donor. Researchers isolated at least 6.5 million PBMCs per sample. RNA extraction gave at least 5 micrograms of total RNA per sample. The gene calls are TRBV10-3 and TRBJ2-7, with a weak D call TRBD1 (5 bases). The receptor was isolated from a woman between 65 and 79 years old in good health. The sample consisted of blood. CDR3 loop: CAIGPDKNEQYF. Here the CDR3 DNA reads TGTGCCATCGGTCCGGACAAAAACGAGCAGTACTTC.